The present T cell receptor beta chain was sequenced within a study of long-term antiretroviral therapy in people with HIV (dated by TCRdb to between 2022 and 2023). In the study overall: Collection of the earliest samples took place about a decade ahead of the 2015 WHO recommendation for immediate ART, at a time when ART was typically delayed until CD4 counts fell. A retrospective serial study tested whether changes in peripheral blood TRB repertoire composition and diversity were associated with ART initiation and durable HIV suppression. A total of approximately 200 cryopreserved PBMC samples came from around 30 adults with confirmed HIV infection and were collected serially over a mean of approximately six years (range 1-12). Of the roughly 32 participants with HIV, approximately twelve were female. Test extractions of a monoclonal T-cell line alongside approximately 34 polyclonal samples showed no cross-contamination during QIAcube processing. Broader findings and caveats from the paper: Samples dated from the mid-2000s to the late 2010s, and the ART regimens used may be less effective than current ones. Because PBMC availability was limited, only the TCR beta chain was sequenced, with no alpha chain pairing. Inferences about post-ART repertoire changes were limited because no data were available on ART adherence, viral resistance or therapy changes. Starting ART was linked to a significant rise in TRB diversity, yet even after long-term ART the diversity remained significantly lower than in transplant donor controls. Compared with controls, HIV repertoires had narrower CDR3 length ranges, and the network structure pointed to an antigen-experienced repertoire that shifted only slightly toward naive after ART. Because cell numbers in pre-ART samples were limited, unsorted PBMC were profiled instead of sorted CD4+ and CD8+ T cells. The repertoire was dominated across all time points by expanded TRB clones identified before ART initiation, although this dominance was seen to fluctuate and to decrease in many PLHIV after ART.

CDR1 and CDR2 are read off the germline V gene (reference sequence) as SEHNR and FQNEAQ. Germline trimming amounts to 3 bases on V and 11 bases on J, with 7 as the count of junction bases outside the gene matches. The CDR3 numbers 14 residues from cysteine through phenylalanine. CDR3 DNA is the only sequence kept; it has 42 bases, read in frame from the first base. Inclusion was restricted to participants for whom at least one PBMC sample before ART initiation and at least two post-ART samples were available. All participants with HIV were treated in the United States of America. Before DNA extraction, cryopreserved samples containing roughly 0.85-11 million PBMC were thawed and washed. At the time of the earliest PBMC sample, participants with HIV were aged between about 20 and 54 years. PBMC samples from each participant spanned 1-4 timepoints before ART initiation and 2-8 timepoints after ART initiation, with a median of 7 samples. Serial HIV viral load, CD4+ T-cell count, ART history and demographic data were obtained for every participant. Using a Qiagen kit on a QIAcube, genomic DNA was extracted from unsorted PBMC, with samples processed in batches of 12.

As for this clone: Its antigen is unknown. No clone much larger than this one lies a single base away; base qualities are absent.

The immunoSEQ hsTCRB v3.0 assay was used at survey level resolution to sequence the TRB variable region. A depth of about 35,000-55,000 T-cell genomes per sample was targeted for TRB sequencing. TRB libraries were pooled and sequenced on an Illumina MiSeq using a v3 150-cycle kit. The authors processed their data as follows. Repertoire analysis ran in R within a reproducible Nextflow workflow covering QC, data transformation and analysis. LymphoSeq2, an R package for AIRR-Seq data exploration, was used to implement custom analyses. A handful of samples that yielded fewer than 5000 total TRB sequences were excluded, so that more than 150 HIV repertoires were analyzed. Among the 188 retained HIV repertoires, some 60 were collected before ART initiation and approximately 130 were collected after ART initiation. Repertoires were downsampled to 5000 TRB nucleotide sequences, with summary statistics averaged over 100 downsampling iterations. TRB sequences were retained for analysis only if CDR3 regions of at least seven amino acids were present. A Shannon entropy-derived clonality score and the Gini coefficient were used to measure diversity. In repertoire networks, the top 5000 CDR3 amino acid sequences were linked whenever an edit distance of one separated two sequences. For TRB CDR3 amino acid sequences, GLIPH2 was used to predict antigen specificity groups and MHC restriction. To flag known associations with CMV, EBV, HIV or tissue antigens, CDR3 amino acid sequences were compared against VDJdb and McPAS-TCR. Pre-ART, post-ART and control groups were compared with Wilcoxon signed-rank tests and Holm-Bonferroni correction. TCRdb carries this immuneACCESS record with in-frame sequences only. Its versions omit some clonotypes, under half of them owing to an unresolved V gene in the studies checked, with the rest unexplained. V, J and clone size are taken as reported in that table, and D and trimming were inferred from the DNA itself. This sample is represented by roughly 25,000 clones; around 83% of them were singletons. Around 2% of the sample lies in the top ten.

This receptor was identified in a man between 45 and 60 years old with HIV. Sequencing used unsorted PBMCs, obtained 3 years after starting antiretroviral therapy. The receptor chain draws on TRBV7-9 and TRBJ1-6, with TRBD1 matching 7 junction bases. The CDR3 region reads CASSFDRVEAPLHF. The nucleotide sequence reads as follows: TGTGCCAGCAGCTTTGACAGGGTCGAGGCACCCCTCCACTTT.